These 16 T cell receptor beta chains share one sample of origin, sequenced in a study of CD8+ T cells in alopecia areata. Reverse transcribed after extraction, RNA yielded cDNA as the sequencing template. Only in-frame clones appear in the TCRdb table, and some are missing; sequencing was by immunoSEQ multiplex PCR. The repertoire holds about 110,000 clones, 50% to 60% seen once, with 20% to 30% in the top ten. The sample taken for sequencing was NKG2D-low CD8+ T cells sorted from blood. The receptors shown here come from a human donor with alopecia areata.

The chain couples TRBV28 to TRBJ2-7; TRBD1 matches 8 bases. The germline V gene encodes CDR1 MDHEN and CDR2 SYDVKM. Losses at the gene ends were 5 bases for V and 5 bases for J; bases not matched to a gene: 8. The CDR3 sequence is 14 residues long. As DNA, the CDR3 is TGTGCCAGCAGTGCTCCCGGGACAGGTAACGAGCAGTACTTC. Protein product: CASSAPGTGNEQYF.

This clone was counted a single time. The chain has TRBV4-1 and TRBJ1-3; a weak D match, TRBD1 (6 bases). The CDR3 totals 16 residues. Trimming stripped 3 bases from V and 0 bases from J, with 12 bases between. The V gene's germline CDR1 is MGHRA and CDR2 YSYEKL. As DNA, the CDR3 is TGCGCCAGCAGCCACCCTCCGGACAGCTCTGGAAACACCATATATTTT. Translated, it gives CASSHPPDSSGNTIYF.

This chain connects TRBV13 to TRBJ1-1; tentative D call: TRBD1 (6 bases). The CDR3 covers 13 residues. Trimming took 0 bases from V and 11 from J, leaving 13 bases between them. Germline V gene sequence: CDR1 PRHDT, CDR2 FYEKMQ (reference sequence). The CDR3 protein is CASSLGQGPKAFF. DNA for the CDR3: TGTGCCAGCAGCTTAGGACAGGGTCCTAAGGCTTTCTTT. Complete variable domain (other parts from reference TRBV13 and TRBJ1-1): AAGVIQSPRHLIKEKRETATLKCYPIPRHDTVYWYQQGPGQDPQFLISFYEKMQSDKGSIPDRFSAQQFSDYHSELNMSSLELGDSALYFCASSLGQGPKAFFGQGTRLTVV.

This clone was found a few times. The J gene is TRBJ2-3, the V gene TRBV5-1, with D possibly matching TRBD1 (6 bases). Trimming pared 4 bases from V and 4 bases from J, leaving 13 bases between. CDR3 size: 14 residues. Germline V gives CDR1 SGHRS, CDR2 YFSETQ. CDR3 sequence: CASSPRGSADTQYF. DNA for the CDR3: TGCGCCAGCAGCCCGAGGGGGTCCGCAGATACGCAGTATTTT.

This clone is a singleton in its sample. The V gene is TRBV28, the J gene TRBJ2-7, with 10 bases that match TRBD2. The CDR3 is 14 amino acids. V lost 3 bases and J lost 3; bases outside the gene matches: 2. Germline CDR1 MDHEN, CDR2 SYDVKM. In DNA, the CDR3 is TGTGCCAGCAGTTTGGCTAGCGGGAGCTACGAGCAGTACTTC. Translating it yields CASSLASGSYEQYF.

The chain combines TRBV11-2 with TRBJ1-2, with no clear D. The CDR3 length is 11 residues. CDR1 SGHAT and CDR2 FQNNGV come from the germline V gene. Deletions cut 5 bases from V and 8 bases from J, with 9 bases between. CDR3 in DNA: TGTGCCAGCAGCCAGAGGTGGGGCTACACCTTC. This codes for CASSQRWGYTF.

This clone showed up just a few times. This chain connects TRBV29-1 to TRBJ2-3, with D perhaps matching TRBD2 (6 bases). CDR3 length: 15 amino acids. The germline V gene has CDR1 SQVTM and CDR2 ANQGSEA. The ends were cut back, 8 bases at V and 5 bases at J, with 23 bases in the middle. CDR3 in DNA: TGCAGCAGCCTCGGCGGGGCCCACCTGGGAGATACGCAGTATTTT. Protein sequence: CSSLGGAHLGDTQYF.

This clone has a handful of counts. The J gene is TRBJ1-3, the V gene TRBV29-1, with 9 bases matching TRBD1. This CDR3 has 15 residues. CDR1 and CDR2 from the germline V gene are SQVTM and ANQGSEA. The trim removed 5 bases at V and 3 bases at J, leaving 8 bases unmatched. The CDR3 reads CSVSDRGIGGNTIYF. In DNA, the CDR3 is TGCAGCGTTTCGGACAGGGGTATAGGTGGAAACACCATATATTTT.

The chain carries TRBV4-1 and TRBJ2-7, with 8 bases lining up with TRBD1. CDR3 length: 16 residues. The junction had 12 bases not matched to a gene; V was cut back by 1 base and J by 7 bases. Looked up from germline, CDR1 is MGHRA and CDR2 is YSYEKL. The DNA of the CDR3 is TGCGCCAGCAGCCAAGGTATCGGCAGGGGGCTAAATGAGCAGTACTTC. Translation gives CASSQGIGRGLNEQYF.

The CDR3 sequence: CASSHAGTLAKNIQYF. CDR3 sequence (DNA): TGTGCCAGCAGCCATGCAGGGACACTAGCCAAAAACATTCAGTACTTC. The rearrangement joins TRBV7-9 to TRBJ2-4; D is perhaps TRBD1 (6 bases). The CDR3 totals 16 residues. Trimming cost V 5 bases and J 0 bases, with 14 bases left between them. Germline CDR1 is SEHNR and CDR2 is FQNEAQ (reference sequence).

The chain is built from TRBV28 and TRBJ1-5; D gene unclear. CDR1 is MDHEN and CDR2 is SYDVKM in the germline V gene. The V and J ends lost 7 bases and 4 bases respectively, with 11 bases between them. This CDR3 is built from 13 residues. CDR3 coding DNA: TGTGCCAGCAACCTCGACGGTAATCAGCCCCAGCATTTT. It is translated as CASNLDGNQPQHF.

The chain employs TRBV25-1 and TRBJ2-2; maybe TRBD1 (5 bases). CDR3 size: 18 residues. Between the trimmed V and J ends, which lost 1 base and 3 bases, there was a span of 18 bases. Germline V lookup: CDR1 MGHDK, CDR2 SYGVNS. CDR3 in DNA: TGTGCCAGCAGTGAATCGTTGACAGACCTATACTACACCGGGGAGCTGTTTTTT. Translation gives CASSESLTDLYYTGELFF.

V is TRBV28 and J is TRBJ2-7; 7 bases are a match to TRBD1. The CDR3 sequence is 13 residues long. The V gene's germline CDR1 is MDHEN and CDR2 SYDVKM. V lost 3 bases to trimming and J lost 3 bases; unmatched junction nucleotides: 2. CDR3 sequence: CASSFRTGYEQYF. The DNA for the CDR3 is TGTGCCAGCAGTTTCAGGACAGGCTACGAGCAGTACTTC.

The CDR3 reads CSVEDRGGRTDTQYF. The DNA of the CDR3 is TGCAGCGTTGAAGACCGGGGGGGTCGCACAGATACGCAGTATTTT. V gene TRBV29-1 combines with J gene TRBJ2-3, with 8 bases lining up with TRBD2. Germline V lookup: CDR1 SQVTM, CDR2 ANQGSEA. Trimming cost V 0 bases and J 1 base; bases outside gene matches: 3. The CDR3 is 15 residues long.

The chain joins TRBV27 to TRBJ1-2, with TRBD1 identical over 9 bases. V lost 4 bases, J lost 4 bases, and 4 bases stayed unmatched. CDR3 length: 14 amino acids. Germline lookup yields CDR1 MNHEY and CDR2 SMNVEV (reference sequence). In DNA form, the CDR3 reads TGTGCCAGCAGTTCAACGGGACAGGGCTATGGCTACACCTTC. It codes for CASSSTGQGYGYTF.

V usage is TRBV27 and J usage is TRBJ2-2; D uncertain. Germline V lookup: CDR1 MNHEY, CDR2 SMNVEV (reference sequence). The V end was cut by 2 bases, the J end by 6 bases, with 7 bases between. The CDR3 length is 13 residues. The CDR3 loop is CASSLVSPGELFF. The CDR3 region has the DNA TGTGCCAGCAGTTTAGTTTCCCCCGGGGAGCTGTTTTTT.